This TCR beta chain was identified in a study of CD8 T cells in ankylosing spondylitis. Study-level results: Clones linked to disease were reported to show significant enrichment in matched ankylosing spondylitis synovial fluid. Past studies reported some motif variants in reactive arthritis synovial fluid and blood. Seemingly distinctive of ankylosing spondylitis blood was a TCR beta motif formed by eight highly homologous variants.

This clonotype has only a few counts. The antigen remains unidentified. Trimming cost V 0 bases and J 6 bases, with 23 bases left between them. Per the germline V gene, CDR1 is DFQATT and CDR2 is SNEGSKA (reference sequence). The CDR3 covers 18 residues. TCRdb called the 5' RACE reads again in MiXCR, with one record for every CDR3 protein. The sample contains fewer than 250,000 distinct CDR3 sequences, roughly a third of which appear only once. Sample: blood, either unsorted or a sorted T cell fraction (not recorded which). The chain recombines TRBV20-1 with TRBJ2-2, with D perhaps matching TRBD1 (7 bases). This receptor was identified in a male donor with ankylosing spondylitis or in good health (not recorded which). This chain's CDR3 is CSARDPWGGDSLSGELFF. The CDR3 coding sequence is TGCAGTGCTAGAGACCCCTGGGGCGGGGACAGTTTATCCGGGGAGCTGTTTTTT.